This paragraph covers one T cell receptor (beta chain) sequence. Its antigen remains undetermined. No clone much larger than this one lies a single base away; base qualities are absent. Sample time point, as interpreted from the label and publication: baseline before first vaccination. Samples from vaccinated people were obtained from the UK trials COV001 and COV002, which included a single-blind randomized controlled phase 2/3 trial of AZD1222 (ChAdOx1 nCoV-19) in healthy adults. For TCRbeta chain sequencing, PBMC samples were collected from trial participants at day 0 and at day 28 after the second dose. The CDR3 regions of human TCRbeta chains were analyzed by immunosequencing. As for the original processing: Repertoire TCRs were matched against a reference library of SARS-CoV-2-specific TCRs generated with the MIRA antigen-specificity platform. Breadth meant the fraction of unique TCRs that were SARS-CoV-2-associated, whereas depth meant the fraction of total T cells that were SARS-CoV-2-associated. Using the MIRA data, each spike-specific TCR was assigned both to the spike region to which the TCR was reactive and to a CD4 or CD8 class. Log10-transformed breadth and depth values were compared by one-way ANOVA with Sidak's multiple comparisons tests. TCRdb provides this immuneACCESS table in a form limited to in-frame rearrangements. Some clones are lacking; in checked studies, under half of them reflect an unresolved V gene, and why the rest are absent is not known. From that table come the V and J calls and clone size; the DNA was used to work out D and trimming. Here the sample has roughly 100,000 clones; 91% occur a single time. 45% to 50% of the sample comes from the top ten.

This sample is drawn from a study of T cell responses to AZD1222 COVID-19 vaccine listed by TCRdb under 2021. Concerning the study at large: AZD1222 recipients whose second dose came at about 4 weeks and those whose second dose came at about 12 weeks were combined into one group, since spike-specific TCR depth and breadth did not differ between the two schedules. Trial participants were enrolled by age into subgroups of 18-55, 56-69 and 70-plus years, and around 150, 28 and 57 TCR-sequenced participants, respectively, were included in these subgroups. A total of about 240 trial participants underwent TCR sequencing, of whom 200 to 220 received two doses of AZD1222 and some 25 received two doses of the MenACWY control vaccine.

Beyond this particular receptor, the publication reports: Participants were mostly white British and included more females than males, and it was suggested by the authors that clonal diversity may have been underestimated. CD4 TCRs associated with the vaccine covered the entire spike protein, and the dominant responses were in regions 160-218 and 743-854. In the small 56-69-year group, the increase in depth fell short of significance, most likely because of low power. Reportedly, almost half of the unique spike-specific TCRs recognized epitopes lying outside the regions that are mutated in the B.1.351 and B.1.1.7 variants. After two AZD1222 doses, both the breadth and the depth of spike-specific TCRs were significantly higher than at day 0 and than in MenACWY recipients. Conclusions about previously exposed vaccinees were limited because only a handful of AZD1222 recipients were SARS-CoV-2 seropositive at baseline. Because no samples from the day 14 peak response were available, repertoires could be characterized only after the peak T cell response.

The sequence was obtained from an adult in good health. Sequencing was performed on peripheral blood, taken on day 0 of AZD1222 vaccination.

The DNA sequence is given as TGTGCCAGCAGCCAACATACGCCGACTAGCCGGGAAAGCAGGCAGTTCTTC. Translation gives CASSQHTPTSRESRQFF. This chain joins TRBV3-1 (or the pseudogene TRBV3-2) to TRBJ2-1; TRBD2 agrees with 7 junctional bases. From the germline V gene (reference sequence), CDR1 is LGHDT and CDR2 is YNNKEL. The CDR3 starts with the cysteine, ends with the phenylalanine, and has 17 residues. The read is trimmed to its CDR3 DNA, 51 bases read in frame from base 1. V is trimmed back by 2 bases and J by 12 bases, and the junction contains 19 bases that no gene match accounts for.